This record covers a single T cell receptor beta chain. The antigen is undetermined. This sample's treatment: roughly 10-day PBMC culture with coronavirus spike peptide pools or control peptides (ViraFEST assay). CD4+ T lymphocytes from the unexposed donor were collected before the COVID-19 pandemic (2011-2018). With the Oncomine TCR Beta short-read assay, DNA from cultured CD4+ T cells was sequenced. TCRdb analysed the PCR reads with MiXCR anew, one entry per CDR3 protein. There are under 5,500 distinct CDR3 sequences in the sample; roughly 63% occur only once, and roughly 31% lies in the top ten. The sample originates from a study of vaccination and CD4 T cells after COVID-19. In the study overall: For each participant, vaccination comprised two doses of either the BNT162b2 or the mRNA-1273 vaccine. Collection of post-COVID samples occurred a median approximately 100 days after diagnosis, spanning a range of 35 to 161.

V shed 9 bases and J 2 bases; nucleotides not matched to a gene: 2. The germline V gene encodes CDR1 SEHNR and CDR2 FQNEAQ (reference sequence). This CDR3 has 13 amino acids. The chain has TRBV7-9 and TRBJ2-1; the match to TRBD2 covers 9 bases. The sequencing input was CD4+ T cells from blood, cultured in vitro. The receptor was isolated from a human donor in good health. The CDR3 DNA is TGTGCCAGTAGCGGGGGTACCTACAATGAGCAGTTCTTC. Translated, it gives CASSGGTYNEQFF.